Listed below are T cell receptor beta chains from one sample, sequenced in a study of cytomegalovirus exposure and HLA in healthy donors. Method: immunoSEQ multiplex PCR; TCRdb's copy keeps in-frame clones and lacks some. The data show 100,000 to 120,000 clones, with about 13% seen just once and more than 15% held by the top ten. What was sequenced was PBMCs. The origin of the receptors is a man aged 35 to 55 in good health and CMV-seropositive. Both conserved end residues are part of each CDR3. The D gene is left open where the match is weak. Part of the rows lack a size; the others show once, few, many or a class for expanded clones.

clone size,V gene,CDR3 length,D gene,J gene,CDR3 protein
few,TRBV7-2,14,NA,TRBJ2-7,CASSLGLATYEQYF
few,TRBV7-2,15,TRBD1,TRBJ2-5,CASSRDRGRVETQYF
few,TRBV6-5,15,TRBD1,TRBJ1-5,CASSYSGGQGWPQHF
NA,TRBV7-8,16,TRBD1,TRBJ1-1,CASSSGTGTLNTEAFF
NA,TRBV4-1,19,TRBD2,TRBJ2-5,CASSQVGNFEGGPGETQYF
NA,TRBV5-8,14,TRBD2,TRBJ2-1,CASLSGSGHNEQFF
NA,TRBV7-9,17,NA,TRBJ1-4,CASSLWSLGGFSEKLFF
few,TRBV14,15,NA,TRBJ2-2,CASSRGVLEPGELFF
few,TRBV4-1,17,NA,TRBJ2-3,CASSQDRGLPLPDTQYF
few,TRBV5-6,13,NA,TRBJ2-2,CASSLQGSGELFF
NA,TRBV2,15,NA,TRBJ2-3,CASRGLRDGTDTQYF
NA,TRBV4-2,13,NA,TRBJ1-2,CASSQGGNYGYTF
few,TRBV7-6,14,NA,TRBJ1-1,CASRAGLGITEAFF
NA,TRBV19,14,NA,TRBJ1-5,CAGGPGRGNQPQHF
few,TRBV30,15,TRBD2,TRBJ2-3,CAWSLTSGTTDTQYF
NA,TRBV7-9,15,TRBD1,TRBJ2-7,CASSVGTENSYEQYF
NA,TRBV7-2,16,TRBD1,TRBJ2-2,CASSLIGQGLPGELFF
NA,TRBV5-1,15,NA,TRBJ2-3,CASSTGTPPADTQYF
many,TRBV19,17,TRBD2,TRBJ2-3,CASSPRLAGDFADTQYF
few,TRBV5-6,15,TRBD1,TRBJ1-1,CASRPEPGQGPEAFF
few,TRBV5-4,16,TRBD2,TRBJ2-5,CASSLGGLAGGETQYF
NA,TRBV25-1,15,TRBD1,TRBJ2-5,CASSAGTVFTRTQYF
NA,TRBV6-5,15,NA,TRBJ2-1,CASRNRDTPRGEQFF
few,TRBV2,15,NA,TRBJ2-7,CASDGYGQSTYEQYF
NA,TRBV5-1,15,NA,TRBJ2-1,CASSARRERGNEQFF
NA,TRBV27,15,NA,TRBJ2-3,CASSLGRLWTDTQYF
NA,TRBV5-1,15,TRBD2,TRBJ2-5,CASSLAGLALETQYF
few,TRBV9,15,TRBD1,TRBJ1-2,CASSVDGTGVYGYTF
NA,TRBV15,16,NA,TRBJ1-4,CATSRDLGARSEKLFF
few,TRBV2,11,NA,TRBJ2-5,CASTPRETQYF
NA,TRBV6-1,15,TRBD1,TRBJ2-7,CASSPQGGSSYEQYF
NA,TRBV2,14,NA,TRBJ2-3,CASRGRRGTDTQYF
NA,TRBV10-3,15,NA,TRBJ2-7,CAISESGLPGMEQYF
NA,TRBV11-3,12,TRBD2,TRBJ2-7,CARCSGSCEQYF
few,TRBV7-7,14,TRBD2,TRBJ2-1,CASSVSGDYNEQFF
NA,TRBV4-3,16,TRBD2,TRBJ2-1,CASSQEPSGKYNEQFF
few,TRBV28,12,NA,TRBJ2-1,CASKEEYNEQFF
NA,TRBV18,13,TRBD2,TRBJ2-7,CASSPDGRAVGYF
few,TRBV5-6,13,NA,TRBJ1-2,CASSYPPAGSYTF
NA,TRBV9,16,TRBD1,TRBJ2-7,CASSADTGQGAWEQYF